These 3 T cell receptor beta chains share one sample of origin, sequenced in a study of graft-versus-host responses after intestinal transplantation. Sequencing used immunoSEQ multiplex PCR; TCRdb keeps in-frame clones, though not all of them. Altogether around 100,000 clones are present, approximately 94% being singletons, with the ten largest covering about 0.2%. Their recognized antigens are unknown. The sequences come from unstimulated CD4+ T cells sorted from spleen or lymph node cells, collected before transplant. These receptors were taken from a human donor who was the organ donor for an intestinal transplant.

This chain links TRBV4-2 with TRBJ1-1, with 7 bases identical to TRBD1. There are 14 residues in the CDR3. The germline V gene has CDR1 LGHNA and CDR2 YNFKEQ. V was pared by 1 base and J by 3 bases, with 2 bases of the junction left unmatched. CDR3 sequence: CASSQGTGDTEAFF. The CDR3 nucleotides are TGTGCCAGCAGCCAAGGTACAGGGGACACTGAAGCTTTCTTT.

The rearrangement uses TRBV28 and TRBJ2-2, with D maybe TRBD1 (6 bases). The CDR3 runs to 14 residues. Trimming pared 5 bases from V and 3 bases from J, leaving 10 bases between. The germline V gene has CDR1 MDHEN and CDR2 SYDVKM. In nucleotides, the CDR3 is TGTGCCAGCAGTACCACAGGGTACACCGGGGAGCTGTTTTTT. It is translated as CASSTTGYTGELFF.

The chain's CDR3 is CASSQDKLPGYEQYF. CDR3 nucleotides: TGCGCCAGCAGCCAAGACAAACTCCCAGGCTACGAGCAGTACTTC. The chain carries TRBV4-1 and TRBJ2-7; no definite D call. The CDR3 is 15 amino acids. V lost 0 bases, J lost 3 bases, and 12 bases lay in between. Germline V gene sequence: CDR1 MGHRA, CDR2 YSYEKL.